This T cell receptor beta chain was profiled in a study of cytomegalovirus exposure and HLA in healthy donors. Of note for this clone: Its antigen is not identified.

General study points: Usually a TCR sequence was rare, but some public TCRs were found in many donors.

With 60 Vbeta and 13 Jbeta primers, the PCR was carried out. Produced via immunoSEQ multiplex PCR; TCRdb's table is partial and in-frame only. The sample lists fewer than 110,000 clones, around 76% occurring once. The CDR3 spans 16 residues. With V trimmed by 2 bases and J by 5 bases, 11 bases remained unmatched. The receptor was isolated from a man aged 25 to 40 in good health and CMV-seropositive. Sequencing was performed on PBMCs. The rearrangement uses TRBV23-1 and TRBJ2-7, with TRBD2 matching 8 bases. TRBV23-1 carries the ORF label, with uncertain function. CDR3 protein: CASSQNGGTSENEQYF. CDR3 nucleotide sequence: TGCGCCAGCAGTCAAAATGGTGGGACTAGTGAAAACGAGCAGTACTTC.